This T cell receptor beta chain came from a study of CD8 T cells in ankylosing spondylitis. Remarks on this clonotype: Its target is not known. The CDR3 carries no conserved terminal phenylalanine or tryptophan, so it likely arises from a read error.

Germline V lookup: CDR1 SGHRS, CDR2 YFSETQ. Trimming at V came to 4 bases and at J to 5 bases, leaving 3 bases not matched to a gene. This CDR3 spans 15 amino acids. MiXCR, run by TCRdb on the 5' RACE reads, gives a single entry per CDR3 protein. The sample records 450,000 to 550,000 distinct CDR3 sequences, approximately 5% being singletons. Findings of the study overall: There was a TCR beta motif, made of eight highly homologous variants, that appeared characteristic of ankylosing spondylitis blood.

The sample was blood, either unsorted or a sorted T cell fraction (not recorded which). This clonotype was obtained from a male donor with ankylosing spondylitis. This rearrangement joins TRBV5-1 to TRBJ2-7, with 16 bases aligning to TRBD2. CDR3 sequence (DNA): TGCGCCAGCAGCGGGGGGACTAGCGGGAGGGACGAGCAGTACCTC. It is translated as CASSGGTSGRDEQYL.